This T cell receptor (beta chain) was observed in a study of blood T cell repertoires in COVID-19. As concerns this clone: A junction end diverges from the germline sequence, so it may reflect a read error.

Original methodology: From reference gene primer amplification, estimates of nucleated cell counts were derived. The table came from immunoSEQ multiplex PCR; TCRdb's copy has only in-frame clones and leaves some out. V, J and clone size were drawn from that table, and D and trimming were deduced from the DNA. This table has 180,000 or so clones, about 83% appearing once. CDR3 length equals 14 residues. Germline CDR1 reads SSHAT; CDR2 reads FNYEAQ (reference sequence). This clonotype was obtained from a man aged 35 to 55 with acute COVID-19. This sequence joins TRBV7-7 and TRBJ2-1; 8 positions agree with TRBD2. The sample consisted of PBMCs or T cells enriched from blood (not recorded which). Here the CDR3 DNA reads TGTGCTAGCAGCCTCGGGACTAGGGAGGGCCGGCAGTTCTTC. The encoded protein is CASSLGTREGRQFF.